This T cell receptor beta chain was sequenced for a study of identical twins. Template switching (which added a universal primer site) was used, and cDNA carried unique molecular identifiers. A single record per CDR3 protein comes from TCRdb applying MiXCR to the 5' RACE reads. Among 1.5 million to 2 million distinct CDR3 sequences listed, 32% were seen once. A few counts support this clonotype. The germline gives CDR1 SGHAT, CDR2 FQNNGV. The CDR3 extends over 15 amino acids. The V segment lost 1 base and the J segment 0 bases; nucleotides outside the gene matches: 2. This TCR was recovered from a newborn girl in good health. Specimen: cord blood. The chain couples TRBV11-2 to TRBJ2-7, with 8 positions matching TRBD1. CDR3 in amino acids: CASSLADRGSYEQYF. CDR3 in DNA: TGTGCCAGCAGCTTAGCCGACAGGGGCTCCTACGAGCAGTACTTC.